A single sample gave rise to the 9 T cell receptor beta chains below, sequenced in a study of cytomegalovirus exposure and HLA in healthy donors. PCR primers comprised 60 Vbeta and 13 Jbeta primers. The table came from immunoSEQ multiplex PCR; TCRdb's copy has only in-frame clones and leaves some out. Here the sample spans under 150,000 clones, approximately 80% being singletons. Sequenced sample: PBMCs. Every receptor here comes from a woman between 40 and 55 years old in good health and CMV-seropositive.

The rearrangement uses TRBV2 and TRBJ2-7; 7 nucleotides line up with TRBD2. The ends lost 6 bases at V and 5 bases at J; junction bases unmatched: 16. The CDR3 runs 16 residues. Germline V gene lookup returns CDR1 SNHLY and CDR2 FYNNEI. CDR3 in DNA: TGTGCCAGCAGCGCTCCGGGGGTACTAGCGCCGGACGAGCAGTACTTC. Amino acids: CASSAPGVLAPDEQYF.

In this sample, this clone turned up once. J is TRBJ2-1 and V is TRBV6-1; TRBD2 agrees at 14 bases. After removal of 6 bases from V and 8 bases from J, the junction contained 6 bases not matched to a gene. The CDR3 spans 15 residues. CDR1 and CDR2 (germline): MNHNS, SASEGT. Written as DNA, the CDR3 is TGTGCCAGCAGCCCCGGGACTAGCGGGAGAGATGAGCAGTTCTTC. Amino acids: CASSPGTSGRDEQFF.

The gene calls are TRBV2 and TRBJ1-2; the D gene is possibly TRBD1 (6 bases). Trimming removed 7 bases at V and 4 bases at J, with 13 bases between. Germline values: CDR1 SNHLY, CDR2 FYNNEI. The CDR3 contains 13 residues. The CDR3 DNA sequence: TGTGCCAGCACCCCGGGGGGGGCCTATGGCTACACCTTC. Translation gives CASTPGGAYGYTF. The full variable domain, with the rest looked up from reference TRBV2 and TRBJ1-2, is EPEVTQTPSHQVTQMGQEVILRCVPISNHLYFYWYRQILGQKVEFLVSFYNNEISEKSEIFDDQFSVERPDGSNFTLKIRSTKLEDSAMYFCASTPGGAYGYTFGSGTRLTVV.

The V call is TRBV6-1, the J call TRBJ2-6; 8 bases are a match to TRBD1. Germline V lookup: CDR1 MNHNS, CDR2 SASEGT. The CDR3 loop spans 15 amino acids. J gave up 4 bases and V 6 bases, and 5 bases lay outside the gene matches. CDR3 bases: TGTGCCAGCAGGACAGGGGCGTCCGGGGCCAACGTCCTGACTTTC. Protein product: CASRTGASGANVLTF.

The chain couples TRBV28 to TRBJ1-1, with 12 bases that match TRBD1. V was pared by 6 bases and J by 1 base, with 9 bases of the junction left unmatched. Germline-derived CDR1 and CDR2 are MDHEN and SYDVKM. The CDR3 runs to 17 residues. The CDR3 DNA reads as TGTGCCAGCAGCCAAAGGGGACAGGGGGCTTGGAACACTGAAGCTTTCTTT. It translates to CASSQRGQGAWNTEAFF.

The table lists this clone with a count of one. V and J are TRBV25-1 and TRBJ2-3, with D uncertain. Germline V gene lookup returns CDR1 MGHDK and CDR2 SYGVNS. Trimming removed 2 bases at V and 2 bases at J, with 11 bases between. This CDR3 comprises 15 residues. The CDR3 DNA follows: TGTGCCAGCAGTGAAACCGGTTCTTCCACAGATACGCAGTATTTT. Translating gives CASSETGSSTDTQYF.

The table lists this clone with a few counts. The gene calls are TRBV19 and TRBJ2-5; TRBD2 matches at 9 bases. The DNA matches TRBJ2-7 better at its end, which makes the J call doubtful. CDR3 length: 16 residues. Per the germline V gene, CDR1 is LNHDA and CDR2 is SQIVND (reference sequence). The CDR3 bases are TGTGCCAGTAGTCCATCATTTAGCGGGGGTTCCTACGAGCAGTACTTC. The encoded protein is CASSPSFSGGSYEQYF.

The chain carries TRBV7-2 and TRBJ2-7; 9 nucleotides agree with TRBD2. The CDR3 consists of 16 residues. V dropped 3 bases and J dropped 7; count of bases not matched to a gene: 13. Germline V lookup: CDR1 SGHTA, CDR2 FQGNSA. As DNA, the CDR3 is TGTGCCAGCAGCTTTAGCGGGAGTCTCGGGGTTGGGGAGCAGTACTTC. Amino acid sequence: CASSFSGSLGVGEQYF.

V gene TRBV6-1 combines with J gene TRBJ2-3; 8 nucleotides agree with TRBD2. The CDR3 totals 16 residues. The junction had 9 bases not matched to a gene; V was cut back by 4 bases and J by 3 bases. CDR1 is MNHNS, CDR2 SASEGT, per germline. The DNA of the CDR3 is TGTGCCAGCAGTGGGGCGTACGGGAGGGGGACAGATACGCAGTATTTT. Protein: CASSGAYGRGTDTQYF.